This is a list of T cell receptor beta chains from one sample in a study of STAT5B mutations in CD4+ large granular lymphocyte leukemia. The data were produced by immunoSEQ multiplex PCR, yet TCRdb's version contains in-frame clones alone and is incomplete. The table lists under 40,000 clones, approximately 71% of them singletons, with about 0.45% in the top ten. Sequencing input: CD4+ T cells from blood buffy coats. The receptors were gathered from a human donor in good health. Each CDR3 is given with its conserved first and last residue. D genes are given only for firm matches. Not all rows give a size; the values are once, few, many and, for expanded clones, a class.

v_call	d_call	j_call	clone_size	cdr3_nt	cdr3_aa
TRBV6-1	.	TRBJ2-2	.	TGTGCCAGCAGGGAACTTATCACCGGGGAGCTGTTTTTT	CASRELITGELFF
TRBV6-4	.	TRBJ1-5	.	TGTGCCAGCAGTGACTCAAGGAGCAATCAGCCCCAGCATTTT	CASSDSRSNQPQHF
TRBV9	.	TRBJ2-7	.	TGTGCCAGCAGCGTAGATCCATCGAGCTCCTACGAGCAGTACTTC	CASSVDPSSSYEQYF
TRBV7-8	TRBD1	TRBJ1-1	.	TGTGCCAGCAGAACGGGACAGGACACTGAAGCTTTCTTT	CASRTGQDTEAFF
TRBV19	TRBD2	TRBJ2-5	.	TGTGCCAGTAGTATAGGCGGGGGGCTCCAAGAGACCCAGTACTTC	CASSIGGGLQETQYF
TRBV15	TRBD1	TRBJ1-4	.	TGTGCCACCAGCGGCAGGGGGCGTAAAGCAACTAATGAAAAACTGTTTTTT	CATSGRGRKATNEKLFF
TRBV10-3	.	TRBJ1-6	.	TGTGCCATCAGTGGGCCTTCAGGGTTCGGATTTAAGGATTCACCCCTCCACTTT	CAISGPSGFGFKDSPLHF
TRBV19	.	TRBJ1-4	.	TGTGCCAGTAGTATAGGGGCAGATAATGAAAAACTGTTTTTT	CASSIGADNEKLFF
TRBV7-8	TRBD1	TRBJ1-2	few	TGTGCCAGCAGCTTAGCCGGACAGGGGGCTAGTGGCTACACCTTC	CASSLAGQGASGYTF
TRBV4-2	TRBD2	TRBJ2-5	.	TGTGCCAGCAGCCAAGATGGCGGGGGGGGAGAGACCCAGTACTTC	CASSQDGGGGETQYF
TRBV7-2	TRBD1	TRBJ2-2	.	TGTGCCAGCAGCTTAGCGAGGGACAGGGTTCGGGAGCTGTTTTTT	CASSLARDRVRELFF
TRBV19	.	TRBJ2-5	.	TGTGCCAGTAGTATCAGGAGGGGGTACGAGACCCAGTACTTC	CASSIRRGYETQYF
TRBV11-3	TRBD2	TRBJ2-2	.	TGTGCCAGCAGCTTAGGCAGCGGGGGATTTTCCGGGGAGCTGTTTTTT	CASSLGSGGFSGELFF
TRBV14	.	TRBJ1-4	few	TGTGCCAGCAGCCAAATTCAGGGTCCTGGGAGACTGTTTTTT	CASSQIQGPGRLFF
TRBV18	TRBD1	TRBJ2-7	.	TGTGCCAGCTCACCACCGACAGGGGGCAACTACGAGCAGTACTTC	CASSPPTGGNYEQYF
TRBV11-2	.	TRBJ2-2	.	TGTGCCAGCAGCTCACTAGCCCTCGGCGGGGAGCTGTTTTTT	CASSSLALGGELFF
TRBV7-2	.	TRBJ2-3	.	TGTGCCAGCAGTTCAAAGGGGGGAACGCAGTATTTT	CASSSKGGTQYF
TRBV30	.	TRBJ1-1	few	TGTGCCTGTGGTGGAGGCAGATCCGAGGAAGCTTTCTTT	CACGGGRSEEAFF
TRBV5-3	.	TRBJ1-2	.	TGTGCCAGAAGCTTGCACAGGGACTATGGCTACACCTTC	CARSLHRDYGYTF
TRBV19	TRBD2	TRBJ2-3	.	TGTGCCAGTGGGACAGCGGGGGGGGACACAGATACGCAGTATTTT	CASGTAGGDTDTQYF
TRBV27	.	TRBJ2-3	.	TGTGCCAGCAGTTTAACGGGACCACCGGCAGATACGCAGTATTTT	CASSLTGPPADTQYF
TRBV15	.	TRBJ2-7	.	TGTGCCACCAGCAGAGATCGGGCGGTGACCTACGAGCAGTACTTC	CATSRDRAVTYEQYF
TRBV11-2	.	TRBJ1-1	.	TGTGCCAGCAGCTCCCGGTGGGGGGGGGACACTGAAGCTTTCTTT	CASSSRWGGDTEAFF
TRBV7-9	TRBD1	TRBJ2-3	.	TGTGCCAGCACCTTGGGACAGGGGTTGACAGATACGCAGTATTTT	CASTLGQGLTDTQYF
TRBV7-6	TRBD1	TRBJ2-3	.	TGTGCCAGCAGCTTGGCGGGACAGGGGCCAACAGATACGCAGTATTTT	CASSLAGQGPTDTQYF
TRBV20-1	.	TRBJ2-5	.	TGCAGTGCTAGCGGGGAAGAGACCCAGTACTTC	CSASGEETQYF
TRBV27	.	TRBJ1-3	.	TGTGCCAGCAGTTTCGGCAGGGAAGGAAACACCATATATTTT	CASSFGREGNTIYF
TRBV9	.	TRBJ2-2	few	TGTGCCAGCAGCGTTCAGGGGCTCCACACCGGGGAGCTGTTTTTT	CASSVQGLHTGELFF
TRBV5-1	TRBD1	TRBJ2-4	.	TGCGCCAGCAGCTCACGAGGGGGCAGGGACATTCAGTACTTC	CASSSRGGRDIQYF
TRBV30	.	TRBJ1-1	.	TGTGCCTGGACCCCATATGGAGCAACTGAAGCTTTCTTT	CAWTPYGATEAFF
TRBV7-2	TRBD1	TRBJ1-1	.	TGTGCCAGCAGCCAGGGACAGGTGAACACTGAAGCTTTCTTT	CASSQGQVNTEAFF
TRBV5-1	TRBD2	TRBJ2-4	.	TGCGCCAGCAGCTTAAGAGCGGGGGCAAACATTCAGTACTTC	CASSLRAGANIQYF
TRBV7-6	TRBD2	TRBJ2-7	.	TGTGCCAGCAGCCGAGGGAGCGGGGGGGCGGTGCAGTACTTC	CASSRGSGGAVQYF
TRBV5-1	TRBD1	TRBJ1-2	.	TGCGCCAGCAGTTCGGGGACAGGACCTAACTATGGCTACACCTTC	CASSSGTGPNYGYTF
TRBV5-4	TRBD2	TRBJ2-5	.	TGTGCCAGCAGCCCCCCCCGGCTAGCGGGGGGGAGGGGTGAGACCCAGTACTTC	CASSPPRLAGGRGETQYF
TRBV6-5	.	TRBJ1-2	.	TGTGCCAGCAGCTTAACAGGCGCCTATGGCTACACCTTC	CASSLTGAYGYTF
TRBV6-5	.	TRBJ2-7	once	TGTGCCAGCAGTTATTCCGCGGGTTTCTACGAGCAGTACTTC	CASSYSAGFYEQYF
TRBV5-1	.	TRBJ1-6	.	TGCGCCAGCAGCCCAACGGACGGGAATTCACCCCTCCACTTT	CASSPTDGNSPLHF
TRBV15	.	TRBJ2-2	.	TGTGCCACCAGCAGAGTGGATCTAAACACCGGGGAGCTGCTTTTT	CATSRVDLNTGELLF
TRBV2	TRBD2	TRBJ2-5	once	TGTGCCAGCAGTGAAATTAGCGGGGGCCAAGAGACCCAGTACTTC	CASSEISGGQETQYF
TRBV11-2	.	TRBJ1-2	.	TGTGCCAGCAGCTTGGGACGTTCACGGGATGGCTACACCTTC	CASSLGRSRDGYTF
TRBV5-1	.	TRBJ1-1	.	TGCGCCAGCAGCTTGCACGGGGAGGGGACTGAAGCTTTCTTT	CASSLHGEGTEAFF
TRBV6-5	.	TRBJ1-5	.	TGTGCCAGCAGTTACGGGAATCCCGGTACCAATCAGCCCCAGCATTTT	CASSYGNPGTNQPQHF
TRBV19	TRBD2	TRBJ2-2	.	TGTGCCAGTAGTATTGGCGGGGGGGATACTGGGGAGCTGTTTTTT	CASSIGGGDTGELFF
TRBV5-6	.	TRBJ1-3	.	TGTGCCAGCAGCTCGACAGGTCCATCGAGAAACACCATATATTTT	CASSSTGPSRNTIYF
TRBV15	TRBD2	TRBJ2-2	.	TGTGCCACCAGCAGAACCCTTAGCGGGGGCACCGGGGAGCTGTTTTTT	CATSRTLSGGTGELFF
TRBV6-1	.	TRBJ1-6	.	TGTGCCAGCAGTGAGGGGGTAGTCAATTCACCCCTCCACTTT	CASSEGVVNSPLHF
TRBV5-1	.	TRBJ2-3	.	TGCGCCAGCACCACGTTATCCACAGATACGCAGTATTTT	CASTTLSTDTQYF